Shown below are 11 T cell receptor beta chains from a single sample sequenced in a study of blood T cell repertoires in COVID-19. Clones were sequenced by immunoSEQ multiplex PCR, and TCRdb holds only the in-frame ones, with some missing. The sample has under 300,000 clones, about nine tenths seen once. Sequences were obtained from PBMCs or T cells enriched from blood (not recorded which). Every receptor here comes from a woman aged 25 to 39 with acute COVID-19.

The J gene is TRBJ1-3, the V gene TRBV28, with TRBD1 matching over 7 bases. From germline, CDR1 is MDHEN and CDR2 SYDVKM. The CDR3 runs 16 residues. V was pared by 3 bases and J by 0 bases, with 5 bases of the junction left unmatched. In DNA, the CDR3 is TGTGCCAGCAGTTTGTGGACAGGACTCTCTGGAAACACCATATATTTT. Translating gives CASSLWTGLSGNTIYF.

This clone was counted a few times. This chain links TRBV3-1 (or the pseudogene TRBV3-2) with TRBJ1-5; a weak D match, TRBD1 (5 bases). V lost 5 bases and J 7 bases, leaving 15 bases between the germline ends. CDR1 is LGHDT and CDR2 is YNNKEL in the germline V gene (reference sequence). The CDR3 runs 14 residues. CDR3 protein: CASSLGRGVQPQHF. CDR3 sequence (DNA): TGTGCCAGCAGCTTGGGTCGGGGGGTACAGCCCCAGCATTTT.

J is TRBJ2-1 and V is TRBV29-1; TRBD2 matches at 7 bases. The CDR3 contains 15 residues. The germline CDR1 and CDR2 sequences are SQVTM and ANQGSEA. The ends lost 3 bases at V and 0 bases at J; junction bases unmatched: 5. The DNA for the CDR3 is TGCAGCGTTGATGGGAGGGAAAGCTCCTACAATGAGCAGTTCTTC. Translation: CSVDGRESSYNEQFF.

The chain recombines TRBV13 with TRBJ2-3, with 14 positions matching TRBD2. The CDR3 loop spans 16 amino acids. Germline lookup yields CDR1 PRHDT and CDR2 FYEKMQ (reference sequence). V lost 5 bases, J lost 3 bases, and 4 bases stayed unmatched. Here the CDR3 DNA reads TGTGCCAGCAGCCGACGGACTAGCGGGAGGACAGATACGCAGTATTTT. Translating gives CASSRRTSGRTDTQYF.

The chain joins TRBV7-2 to TRBJ2-3; a possible D gene is TRBD2 (6 bases). CDR1 and CDR2 from the germline V gene are SGHTA and FQGNSA. This CDR3 spans 16 amino acids. The V end was cut by 2 bases, the J end by 0 bases, with 12 bases between. CDR3 protein: CASSLIGGTSTDTQYF. The CDR3, as DNA: TGTGCCAGCAGCTTAATCGGTGGGACTAGCACAGATACGCAGTATTTT. The full variable domain, rest sourced from reference TRBV7-2 and TRBJ2-3, is GAGVSQSPSNKVTEKGKDVELRCDPISGHTALYWYRQSLGQGLEFLIYFQGNSAPDKSGLPSDRFSAERTGGSVSTLTIQRTQQEDSAVYLCASSLIGGTSTDTQYFGPGTRLTVL.

V is TRBV25-1 and J is TRBJ1-1, with unresolved D. The CDR3 loop spans 14 amino acids. CDR1 and CDR2 from the germline V gene are MGHDK and SYGVNS. V lost 1 base, J lost 1 base, and 7 bases lay in between. CDR3 DNA sequence: TGTGCCAGCAGTGAATCCGGGAAGAACACTGAAGCTTTCTTT. This codes for CASSESGKNTEAFF. The variable domain in full, completed from reference TRBV25-1 and TRBJ1-1, reads EADIYQTPRYLVIGTGKKITLECSQTMGHDKMYWYQQDPGMELHLIHYSYGVNSTEKGDLSSESTVSRIRTEHFPLTLESARPSHTSQYLCASSESGKNTEAFFGQGTRLTVV.

The sample holds a few counts of this clone. V is TRBV7-9 and J is TRBJ2-3, with 7 bases that match TRBD1. Trimming at V came to 3 bases and at J to 4 bases, leaving 7 bases not matched to a gene. Germline CDR1 reads SEHNR; CDR2 reads FQNEAQ (reference sequence). The CDR3 is 15 amino acids. The CDR3 DNA reads TGTGCCAGCAGCTTCGCACAGGGGTGGGCAGATACGCAGTATTTT. Protein: CASSFAQGWADTQYF. Full variable domain (outside the CDR3, taken from reference TRBV7-9 and TRBJ2-3): DTGVSQNPRHKITKRGQNVTFRCDPISEHNRLYWYRQTLGQGPEFLTYFQNEAQLEKSRLLSDRFSAERPKGSFSTLEIQRTEQGDSAMYLCASSFAQGWADTQYFGPGTRLTVL.

The gene calls are TRBV3-1 (or the pseudogene TRBV3-2) and TRBJ1-6; D is uncertain. Germline V gene data show CDR1 as LGHDT and CDR2 as YNNKEL (reference sequence). This CDR3 comprises 15 residues. The V and J ends lost 4 bases and 0 bases respectively, with 7 bases between them. The CDR3 DNA sequence: TGTGCCAGCAGCCTAGGGAGCTCCTATAATTCACCCCTCCACTTT. This sequence encodes CASSLGSSYNSPLHF.

The chain carries TRBV7-9 and TRBJ1-5; weak D call: TRBD1 (5 bases). The CDR3 extends over 15 amino acids. The V end lost 1 base, the J end lost 5 bases, and 12 bases lay between the germline ends. Germline CDR1 is SEHNR and CDR2 is FQNEAQ (reference sequence). For the CDR3, the DNA is TGTGCCAGCAGCTTAGGGTCGGCGGGGGATCAGCCCCAGCATTTT. This encodes CASSLGSAGDQPQHF. The full variable domain, with the rest looked up from reference TRBV7-9 and TRBJ1-5, is DTGVSQNPRHKITKRGQNVTFRCDPISEHNRLYWYRQTLGQGPEFLTYFQNEAQLEKSRLLSDRFSAERPKGSFSTLEIQRTEQGDSAMYLCASSLGSAGDQPQHFGDGTRLSIL.

J is TRBJ1-6 and V is TRBV30, with 9 bases that match TRBD1. Germline V gene data show CDR1 as GTSNPN and CDR2 as SVGIG (reference sequence). J gave up 0 bases and V 0 bases, and 3 bases lay outside the gene matches. CDR3 length equals 17 residues. CDR3 residues: CAWSVQGASSYNSPLHF. CDR3 coding DNA: TGTGCCTGGAGTGTACAGGGGGCTAGCTCCTATAATTCACCCCTCCACTTT.

The chain employs TRBV7-9 and TRBJ2-3; perhaps TRBD2 as D (6 bases). V lost 4 bases and J 2 bases, leaving 16 bases between the germline ends. Germline V lookup: CDR1 SEHNR, CDR2 FQNEAQ (reference sequence). The CDR3 has 16 residues. The CDR3 nucleotides are TGTGCCAGCAGCTCGATGGACTACCGCCCCACAGATACGCAGTATTTT. It encodes CASSSMDYRPTDTQYF.